The clone carrying this T cell receptor (beta chain) was found once. The record originates from a study of cytomegalovirus exposure and HLA in healthy donors. The protocol was immunoSEQ multiplex PCR, while the TCRdb copy is restricted to in-frame clones and leaves out a portion. The data contain about 250,000 clones, 85% to 90% of them singletons. This CDR3 is 15 amino acids long. Trimming took 3 bases from V and 0 from J; bases not matched to a gene: 4. The V gene's germline CDR1 is SGHTS and CDR2 YDEGEE. The chain uses TRBV5-8 and TRBJ1-1; 8 nucleotides align to TRBD1. This clonotype was obtained from a young man in good health and CMV-seronegative. The sample consisted of PBMCs. The CDR3 nucleotides read TGTGCCAGCAGCTGGACAGGGTCCATGAACACTGAAGCTTTCTTT. This gives the protein CASSWTGSMNTEAFF.